A selection of T cell receptor beta chains follows, all from one sample in a study of blood T cell repertoires in COVID-19. Repertoires were generated with immunoSEQ multiplex PCR, while TCRdb's copy carries only in-frame clones and drops some. Among 110,000 to 150,000 clones, around 89% were seen once, and the ten largest hold around 3.2%. The specimen sequenced was peripheral blood. These receptor sequences come from a man aged 55-75 years with active or convalescent COVID-19. Both conserved end residues are part of each CDR3. Each record gives: J gene, CDR3 length, clone size, D gene, V gene, CDR3 protein, CDR3 DNA. The D gene is left open where the match is weak. Clone size is given for some rows only: seen once, a few or many times, or a class if the clone is expanded.

TRBJ2-1,14,NA,TRBD2,TRBV29-1,CSNLGTSGGHEQFF,TGTTCTAATTTGGGGACTAGCGGGGGTCATGAGCAGTTCTTC
TRBJ1-2,12,NA,NA,TRBV30,CAWRRPGPGYTF,TGTGCCTGGAGGAGACCGGGTCCTGGCTACACCTTC
TRBJ2-3,15,NA,NA,TRBV18,CASSPVGDSTDTQYF,TGTGCCAGCTCACCCGTAGGGGATTCCACAGATACGCAGTATTTT
TRBJ2-5,14,NA,NA,TRBV4-2,CASSPGGIQETQYF,TGTGCCAGCAGCCCAGGTGGCATCCAAGAGACCCAGTACTTC
TRBJ2-1,15,NA,NA,TRBV28,CASRTAGTNYNEQFF,TGTGCCAGCAGGACTGCAGGGACAAACTACAATGAGCAGTTCTTC
TRBJ2-2,15,NA,TRBD1,TRBV5-1,CASSSTGLNTGELFF,TGCGCCAGCAGCTCGACAGGGCTGAACACCGGGGAGCTGTTTTTT
TRBJ2-1,15,NA,TRBD2,TRBV27,CASSQLAGVGNEQFF,TGTGCCAGCAGTCAATTAGCGGGGGTCGGCAATGAGCAGTTCTTC
TRBJ2-2,14,NA,NA,TRBV9,CASSVASNTGELFF,TGTGCCAGCAGCGTAGCATCGAACACCGGGGAGCTGTTTTTT
TRBJ2-1,16,NA,NA,TRBV24-1,CATSRVLFAMERGQFF,TGTGCCACCAGTCGTGTCCTTTTTGCGATGGAAAGGGGGCAGTTCTTC
TRBJ2-7,13,NA,NA,TRBV3-1/TRBV3-2,CASSQGATYEQYF,TGTGCCAGCAGCCAAGGGGCTACCTACGAGCAGTACTTC
TRBJ2-5,15,NA,TRBD2,TRBV9,CASSDEAGGHETQYF,TGTGCCAGCAGCGATGAGGCGGGGGGGCATGAGACCCAGTACTTC
TRBJ1-1,13,few,NA,TRBV6-2/TRBV6-3,CASSYLANTEAFF,TGTGCCAGCAGTTATCTGGCCAACACTGAAGCTTTCTTT
TRBJ2-3,16,NA,TRBD1,TRBV7-6,CASSLGGGDGTDTQYF,TGTGCCAGCAGCTTAGGAGGGGGCGACGGCACAGATACGCAGTATTTT
TRBJ2-7,15,NA,NA,TRBV15,CATSRAPGLPYEQYF,TGTGCCACCAGCAGGGCCCCGGGACTCCCCTACGAGCAGTACTTC
TRBJ1-3,16,NA,NA,TRBV7-2,CASSFKGSNSGNTIYF,TGTGCCAGCAGCTTTAAGGGGTCGAACTCTGGAAACACCATATATTTT
TRBJ2-3,14,NA,TRBD1,TRBV2,CASRPGQTTDTQYF,TGTGCCAGCAGGCCGGGACAGACCACAGATACGCAGTATTTT
TRBJ2-3,14,few,NA,TRBV2,CATTEDSLTDTQYF,TGTGCCACCACCGAGGACAGCCTCACAGATACGCAGTATTTT
TRBJ1-1,12,NA,NA,TRBV7-3,CASSLIFSKAFF,TGTGCCAGCAGCTTAATCTTCTCTAAAGCTTTCTTT
TRBJ2-5,15,NA,TRBD2,TRBV24-1,CATSDSLAGVETQYF,TGTGCCACCAGTGATTCGCTGGCGGGAGTTGAGACCCAGTACTTC
TRBJ2-2,16,NA,TRBD1,TRBV20-1,CSAGGMGQVDTGELFF,TGCAGTGCTGGTGGGATGGGACAGGTGGACACCGGGGAGCTGTTTTTT
TRBJ1-5,17,NA,NA,TRBV2,CASSDNTGTYSNQPQHF,TGTGCCAGCAGTGACAACACCGGGACTTATAGCAATCAGCCCCAGCATTTT
TRBJ2-7,15,NA,NA,TRBV4-3,CASSIQGGSSYEQYF,TGCGCCAGCAGCATCCAGGGGGGAAGCTCCTACGAGCAGTACTTC
TRBJ2-3,15,NA,NA,TRBV7-2,CASSLTITSTDTQYF,TGTGCCAGCAGCTTAACGATAACTAGCACAGATACGCAGTATTTT
TRBJ2-1,16,once,NA,TRBV19,CASNAPGRGGDNEQFF,TGTGCCAGTAACGCCCCCGGACGAGGAGGAGACAATGAGCAGTTCTTC
TRBJ2-6,16,NA,NA,TRBV4-1,CASSSLKGDGANVLTF,TGCGCCAGCAGCTCACTCAAGGGGGATGGGGCCAACGTCCTGACTTTC
TRBJ2-7,15,NA,NA,TRBV21-1,CASSFRLAGDYEQYF,TGTGCCAGCAGCTTTCGACTAGCGGGAGACTACGAGCAGTACTTC
TRBJ2-5,17,NA,TRBD2,TRBV27,CASRQGLTSGGRETQYF,TGTGCCAGCAGACAGGGCTTGACTAGCGGGGGGAGGGAGACCCAGTACTTC
TRBJ2-1,16,NA,TRBD2,TRBV6-4,CASSDLTSGLYNEQFF,TGTGCCAGCAGTGACTTGACTAGCGGGCTATACAATGAGCAGTTCTTC
TRBJ1-5,17,NA,NA,TRBV19,CASSMTGRDGPNQPQHF,TGTGCCAGTAGTATGACCGGGAGGGACGGACCAAATCAGCCCCAGCATTTT
TRBJ2-7,14,NA,TRBD2,TRBV7-9,CASSLSLAGDEQYF,TGTGCCAGCAGCTTATCCCTAGCGGGGGACGAGCAGTACTTC
TRBJ1-5,15,NA,TRBD1,TRBV7-8,CASSTRQGAGQPQHF,TGTGCCAGCAGCACCCGACAGGGGGCAGGGCAGCCCCAGCATTTT
TRBJ2-5,15,NA,TRBD2,TRBV27,CASRRGGREVETQYF,TGTGCCAGCAGGCGCGGCGGGCGGGAGGTAGAGACCCAGTACTTC
TRBJ2-5,15,NA,TRBD2,TRBV29-1,CSVDSVSGVVETQYF,TGCAGCGTTGACTCGGTTAGCGGGGTGGTAGAGACCCAGTACTTC
TRBJ1-5,16,NA,NA,TRBV21-1,CASIGLPGPNNQPQHF,TGTGCCAGCATCGGGCTTCCAGGGCCAAACAATCAGCCCCAGCATTTT
TRBJ1-2,16,NA,TRBD1,TRBV7-9,CASRRPDRGVYYGYTF,TGTGCCAGCAGACGACCTGACAGGGGAGTGTACTATGGCTACACCTTC
TRBJ1-4,13,NA,TRBD1,TRBV28,CAAQTGNNEKLFF,TGTGCCGCCCAGACAGGGAATAATGAAAAACTGTTTTTT
TRBJ1-5,15,once,NA,TRBV28,CASRVFNSIRQPQHF,TGTGCCAGCAGAGTTTTCAACAGTATTCGTCAGCCCCAGCATTTT
TRBJ2-3,14,NA,NA,TRBV9,CASSVRGETDTQYF,TGTGCCAGCAGCGTACGCGGGGAGACAGATACGCAGTATTTT
TRBJ1-5,17,NA,NA,TRBV3-1/TRBV3-2,CASSQGHIFNSNQPQHF,TGTGCCAGCAGCCAGGGACATATATTCAATAGCAATCAGCCCCAGCATTTT
TRBJ1-1,15,NA,NA,TRBV13,CASSLFSGPNTEAFF,TGTGCCAGCAGCTTATTTTCAGGGCCGAACACTGAAGCTTTCTTT
TRBJ2-5,14,NA,NA,TRBV7-9,CASSPLRQEETQYF,TGTGCCAGCAGCCCCCTCCGACAGGAAGAGACCCAGTACTTC
TRBJ2-2,12,NA,NA,TRBV28,CASRLYTGELFF,TGTGCCAGCCGGTTGTACACCGGGGAGCTGTTTTTT
TRBJ1-1,11,once,NA,TRBV20-1,CSARDFTEAFF,TGCAGTGCTAGGGACTTCACTGAAGCTTTCTTT
TRBJ1-2,14,NA,NA,TRBV21-1,CASSLGEGNYGYTF,TGTGCCAGCAGCCTAGGGGAGGGCAACTATGGCTACACCTTC